The text below deals with one TCR beta chain. The data originate from a study of OX40 agonist ivuxolimab in advanced cancers. Whole-study context: Intravenous ivuxolimab at 0.01 to 10 mg/kg was given to patients every 2 weeks.

Trimming removed 0 bases from V and 10 bases from J, with 7 bases in between. Germline V gene lookup returns CDR1 KGHSH and CDR2 LQKENI. The CDR3 runs 12 residues. The protocol was immunoSEQ multiplex PCR, while the TCRdb copy is restricted to in-frame clones and leaves out a portion. This sample has 11,000 to 15,000 clones, with around 87% found just once. This material consisted of CD4+ or CD8+ T cells sorted from blood, taken in a trial of the OX40 agonist ivuxolimab. This rearrangement joins TRBV18 to TRBJ2-1; D is ambiguous. The sequence was obtained from an adult with an advanced solid tumor such as melanoma, head and neck, liver or kidney cancer. The CDR3, as DNA: TGTGCCAGCTCACCACCGATGACAGAGCAGTTCTTC. Its translation: CASSPPMTEQFF.